The clone carrying this T cell receptor (beta chain) is a singleton in its sample. The sample originates from a study of T cells in Graves' hyperthyroidism and ophthalmopathy. RNA transcripts served as the template for amplifying TCR beta CDR3 regions. HTBI primers were employed in a first-round RT-PCR of the TCR CDR3. TCRdb analysed the multiplex PCR reads with MiXCR anew, one entry per CDR3 protein. The table has approximately 200,000 distinct CDR3 sequences, about 18% seen once. Trimming shortened V by 1 base and J by 5 bases, and 9 bases separated the two germline ends. There are 13 residues in the CDR3. Per germline, CDR1 SGHDT and CDR2 YYEEEE.

This chain connects TRBV5-6 to TRBJ2-5, with D tentatively TRBD2 (6 bases). The sequence was collected from a man aged 40-50 years with Graves' hyperthyroidism. Sequencing was carried out using blood. The CDR3 coding sequence is TGTGCCAGCAGCTTGTGCGGGGATGAGACCCAGTACTTC. This translates into CASSLCGDETQYF.